What follows describes a single TCR beta chain. Its antigen is as yet unknown. The record originates from a study of T cell responses to AZD1222 COVID-19 vaccine. Whole-study results and caveats: Of spike-specific TCRs, nearly half reportedly target regions left unmutated in variants. A rise in Spike-specific TCR breadth and depth followed two AZD1222 doses. Most donors were white British, females outnumbered males, and clonal diversity was possibly underestimated.

CDR3 length: 15 amino acids. Germline V gives CDR1 SQVTM, CDR2 ANQGSEA. V was pared by 0 bases and J by 0 bases, with 9 bases between. Libraries were prepared by immunoSEQ multiplex PCR; TCRdb keeps only in-frame clonotypes and omits some of them. The sample has over 45,000 clones; about 90% are singletons. The specimen comprised peripheral blood, sampled 28 days after the second AZD1222 dose. The sequence derives from an adult who received the AZD1222 COVID-19 vaccine. The chain combines TRBV29-1 with TRBJ2-1; D ambiguous. For the CDR3, the DNA is TGCAGCGTTGAAGATGGCAGGCTCTCCTACAATGAGCAGTTCTTC. Its translation is CSVEDGRLSYNEQFF.